These 20 T cell receptor beta chains came from one sample sequenced in a study of CD8 T cells in ankylosing spondylitis. TCRdb analysed the 5' RACE reads with MiXCR anew, one entry per CDR3 protein. The sample holds approximately 300,000 distinct CDR3 sequences, around 20% seen once. Sequencing was done on a sample of blood, either unsorted or a sorted T cell fraction (not recorded which). The receptors shown here come from a male donor with ankylosing spondylitis or in good health (not recorded which).

V and J are TRBV24-1 and TRBJ2-1; TRBD1 aligns across 10 bases. V was clipped by 9 bases and J by 2 bases; unmatched bases: 3. The CDR3 is 14 residues long. Per the germline V gene, CDR1 is KGHDR and CDR2 is SFDVKD. Here the CDR3 DNA reads TGTGCCACCGGTGGGACAGGGGCCTACAATGAGCAGTTCTTC. Amino acids: CATGGTGAYNEQFF.

This clonotype was observed many times. This chain links TRBV28 with TRBJ2-3, with TRBD2 matching 14 bases. Germline loops: CDR1 MDHEN, CDR2 SYDVKM. V gave up 8 bases and J gave up 4 bases; unmatched junction bases: 5. This CDR3 has 15 residues. CDR3 sequence: CASSTSGRGADTQYF. The CDR3 DNA reads as TGTGCCAGCTCGACTAGCGGGAGGGGCGCAGATACGCAGTATTTT.

This clonotype has just a few counts. V gene TRBV12-3 or TRBV12-4 combines with J gene TRBJ1-2; TRBD1 might be the D (5 bases). V was cut by 3 bases and J by 3 bases, with 8 bases left in between. This CDR3 comprises 13 residues. The CDR3 sequence: CASSFRGYYGYTF. The CDR3 region has the DNA TGTGCCAGCAGTTTTCGGGGCTACTATGGCTACACCTTC.

This clonotype was seen only a few times. The rearrangement links TRBV28 to TRBJ1-4; D gene ambiguous. The ends were cut back, 7 bases at V and 5 bases at J, with 5 bases in the middle. This CDR3 spans 11 amino acids. Germline V CDR1 and CDR2: MDHEN, SYDVKM. The CDR3 loop reads CASNQNEKLFF. The CDR3, as DNA: TGTGCCAGCAACCAAAATGAAAAACTGTTTTTT.

CDR3 bases: TGTGCCAGCAGCTTAATTGGGGCAGCCCGGTCCTACGAGCAGTACGTC. This codes for CASSLIGAARSYEQYV. The chain joins TRBV7-3 to TRBJ2-7; a possible D gene is TRBD1 (5 bases). V was pared by 1 base and J by 1 base, with 14 bases between. This CDR3 is built from 16 residues. Germline V lookup: CDR1 SGHTA, CDR2 FQGTGA.

The chain employs TRBV3-1 and TRBJ2-1; 13 bases line up with TRBD2. This CDR3 spans 16 amino acids. V lost 1 base, J lost 7 bases, and 4 bases stayed unmatched. Germline V gene sequence: CDR1 LGHDT, CDR2 YNNKEL (reference sequence). DNA for the CDR3: TGTGCCAGCAGCCAAGCTCGGACTAGCGGGAGAAATGAGCAGTTCTTC. Protein: CASSQARTSGRNEQFF.

The table lists this clonotype with many counts. The chain couples TRBV5-1 to TRBJ2-1; possibly TRBD2 for D (6 bases). Trimming left V 4 bases short and J 2 bases short, with 13 bases between. CDR1 and CDR2 (germline): SGHRS, YFSETQ. The CDR3 loop spans 15 amino acids. The CDR3: CASSPASAPYNEQFF. In DNA, the CDR3 is TGCGCCAGCAGCCCGGCTAGCGCCCCCTACAATGAGCAGTTCTTC. Supplemented by reference TRBV5-1 and TRBJ2-1, the full variable domain reads KAGVTQTPRYLIKTRGQQVTLSCSPISGHRSVSWYQQTPGQGLQFLFEYFSETQRNKGNFPGRFSGRQFSNSRSEMNVSTLELGDSALYLCASSPASAPYNEQFFGPGTRLTVL.

The rearrangement uses TRBV7-2 and TRBJ2-3; D is unclear. V was shortened by 0 bases and J by 11 bases, with 9 bases between the two germline ends. CDR1 SGHTA and CDR2 FQGNSA come from the germline V gene. The CDR3 length is 12 residues. CDR3 loop: CASSLALTLQYF. CDR3 sequence (DNA): TGTGCCAGCAGCTTAGCTCTAACTTTGCAGTATTTT.

The V and J genes are TRBV28 and TRBJ2-1; D not certain. Trimming shortened V by 3 bases and J by 1 base, and 10 bases separated the two germline ends. CDR1 and CDR2 (germline): MDHEN, SYDVKM. This CDR3 comprises 15 residues. The CDR3 spells CASSFEAISYNEQFF. As DNA, the CDR3 is TGTGCCAGCAGTTTTGAGGCCATTTCCTACAATGAGCAGTTCTTC.

This clonotype came up a few times. The rearrangement joins TRBV28 to TRBJ2-7; TRBD2 aligns across 10 bases. CDR1 and CDR2 (germline): MDHEN, SYDVKM. J was trimmed by 2 bases and V by 4 bases; bases with no gene match: 17. The CDR3 contains 19 residues. In nucleotides, the CDR3 is TGTGCCAGCAGTTCTCGAGCGGGAGGGCCCAAAAATTACCCCTACGAGCAGTACGTC. Protein product: CASSSRAGGPKNYPYEQYV.

The chain couples TRBV7-3 to TRBJ2-1; D is ambiguous. The CDR3 length is 13 residues. CDR1 is SGHTA and CDR2 is FQGTGA in the germline V gene. V lost 2 bases and J lost 6, with 8 bases in between. The CDR3 is CASSLRFPNEQFF. The CDR3 nucleotides read TGTGCCAGCAGCTTACGATTTCCCAATGAGCAGTTCTTC. Using reference TRBV7-3 and TRBJ2-1 for the parts outside the CDR3, the full variable domain is GAGVSQTPSNKVTEKGKYVELRCDPISGHTALYWYRQSLGQGPEFLIYFQGTGAADDSGLPNDRFFAVRPEGSVSTLKIQRTERGDSAVYLCASSLRFPNEQFFGPGTRLTVL.

This clonotype was seen at least ten times. The chain couples TRBV29-1 to TRBJ2-1; TRBD2 agrees at 9 bases. J was trimmed by 16 bases and V by 3 bases; bases with no gene match: 7. The CDR3 extends over 11 amino acids. Germline CDR1 is SQVTM and CDR2 is ANQGSEA. In DNA, the CDR3 is TGCAGCGTTGATAGCGGGAGTTCCGCCTTCTTC. Its protein product is CSVDSGSSAFF.

The chain combines TRBV5-1 with TRBJ2-5; TRBD1 agrees at 10 bases. Looked up from germline, CDR1 is SGHRS and CDR2 is YFSETQ. This CDR3 is built from 16 residues. The junction had 11 bases not matched to a gene; V was cut back by 4 bases and J by 5 bases. CDR3 in amino acids: CASSGATGGIGETQYF. CDR3 nucleotides: TGCGCCAGCAGCGGGGCGACAGGGGGCATTGGGGAGACCCAGTACTTC.

The table lists this clonotype with many counts. The V and J genes are TRBV29-1 and TRBJ1-2; 7 bases agree with TRBD1. The V and J ends lost 7 bases and 3 bases, in that order; junction bases with no gene match: 2. The CDR3 is made up of 11 amino acids. Germline-derived CDR1 and CDR2 are SQVTM and ANQGSEA. The CDR3 loop is CSAGTDYGYTF. CDR3 bases: TGCAGCGCCGGGACAGACTATGGCTACACCTTC.

This clonotype was detected only a few times. The chain links TRBV6-1 to TRBJ2-1; a weak D match, TRBD2 (6 bases). Germline V gene data show CDR1 as MNHNS and CDR2 as SASEGT. The CDR3 has 15 amino acids. V was shortened by 1 base and J by 4 bases, with 11 bases between the two germline ends. The CDR3 coding sequence is TGTGCCAGCAGTGAAGGAGGGACTGCATACAATGAGCAGTTCTTC. It yields the protein CASSEGGTAYNEQFF.

The CDR3 here is CSARQGNKRANVLTF. DNA for the CDR3: TGCAGTGCTAGACAAGGAAATAAGAGGGCCAACGTCCTGACTTTC. The rearrangement uses TRBV20-1 and TRBJ2-6; unclear D gene. Germline lookup yields CDR1 DFQATT and CDR2 SNEGSKA (reference sequence). Trimming removed 2 bases from V and 5 bases from J, with 13 bases in between. This CDR3 is built from 15 residues.

The sample holds one count of this clonotype. CDR3 coding DNA: TGCAGCGTTGAACGGGCGCTCTCCTACAATGAGCAGTTCTTC. Protein: CSVERALSYNEQFF. The V and J genes are TRBV29-1 and TRBJ2-1, with D unclear. In germline, CDR1 is SQVTM, CDR2 ANQGSEA. CDR3 length equals 14 residues. V was pared by 2 bases and J by 0 bases, with 8 bases between.

This clonotype came up a few times. The rearrangement joins TRBV7-3 to TRBJ2-2, with D unclear. The V end lost 0 bases, the J end lost 0 bases, and 8 bases lay between the germline ends. Germline V lookup: CDR1 SGHTA, CDR2 FQGTGA. The length of the CDR3 is 16 residues. Written as DNA, the CDR3 is TGTGCCAGCAGCTTAACGTCTGGGTCGAACACCGGGGAGCTGTTTTTT. The encoded protein is CASSLTSGSNTGELFF.

There are a few counts of this clonotype. This rearrangement joins TRBV29-1 to TRBJ2-5, with D possibly being TRBD1 or TRBD2 (5 bases each). Germline V lookup: CDR1 SQVTM, CDR2 ANQGSEA. The CDR3 is 14 residues long. V lost 4 bases, J lost 3 bases, and 15 bases lay in between. The chain's CDR3 is CSVARGPREETQYF. CDR3 nucleotide sequence: TGCAGCGTTGCCCGGGGCCCTAGGGAAGAGACCCAGTACTTC.

Ten or more counts support this clonotype. The chain uses TRBV24-1 and TRBJ2-7; 12 nucleotides line up with TRBD2. Per germline, CDR1 KGHDR and CDR2 SFDVKD. CDR3 length equals 17 residues. V gave up 7 bases and J gave up 2 bases; unmatched junction bases: 11. CDR3 region: CATSLLAGGPLAYEQYV. The CDR3, as DNA: TGTGCCACCAGCTTGCTAGCGGGAGGGCCTCTGGCCTACGAGCAGTACGTC.